These 29 T cell receptor beta chains share one sample of origin, sequenced in a study of shared clonotypes between healthy human individuals. This table comes from immunoSEQ multiplex PCR, and its TCRdb copy is limited to in-frame clones, with some not included. The sample lists 180,000 or so clones, 90% to 95% occurring once. Sequenced material: naive CD4+ T cells sorted from blood. Indicated subset: CD45RA+ positively selected. The receptors were gathered from a woman aged 25 to 39 in good health.

CDR3 loop: CASSIYGELFF. The CDR3 region has the DNA TGTGCCAGCAGTATCTATGGGGAGCTGTTTTTT. V is TRBV28 and J is TRBJ2-2; D remains ambiguous. Between the trimmed V and J ends, which lost 5 bases and 8 bases, there was a span of 6 bases. The CDR3 contains 11 residues. The germline CDR1 and CDR2 sequences are MDHEN and SYDVKM.

This clone was recorded a few times. This specimen includes other DNA sequences encoding the same CDR3. The rearrangement links TRBV28 to TRBJ2-7; perhaps TRBD2 as D (5 bases). The CDR3 has 10 amino acids. The germline gives CDR1 MDHEN, CDR2 SYDVKM. Trimming pared 8 bases from V and 3 bases from J, leaving 5 bases between. The CDR3 protein is CASGSYEQYF. Written as DNA, the CDR3 is TGTGCCAGCGGGAGCTACGAGCAGTACTTC.

This clone has only one observation. V and J are TRBV10-2 and TRBJ2-7; D remains ambiguous. CDR1 and CDR2 (germline): WSHSY, SAAADI. The CDR3 runs 17 residues. V lost 2 bases, J lost 6 bases, and 23 bases lay in between. CDR3 in amino acids: CASSEPQLSQVSREQYF. In nucleotides, the CDR3 is TGCGCCAGCAGTGAGCCGCAGCTCAGCCAGGTTTCCCGCGAGCAGTACTTC.

This chain links TRBV6-1 with TRBJ2-3; 10 bases align to TRBD1. The V segment lost 6 bases and the J segment 4 bases; nucleotides outside the gene matches: 4. Germline CDR1 and CDR2: MNHNS and SASEGT. The CDR3 length is 14 residues. The CDR3 loop reads CASRTGGDADTQYF. The CDR3 DNA follows: TGTGCCAGCAGGACAGGGGGCGATGCAGATACGCAGTATTTT.

The chain couples TRBV19 to TRBJ2-7; 8 nucleotides line up with TRBD1. The junction had 6 bases not matched to a gene; V was cut back by 5 bases and J by 3 bases. The CDR3 covers 14 residues. In germline, CDR1 is LNHDA, CDR2 SQIVND (reference sequence). The CDR3 DNA reads as TGTGCCAGTAGTCCCGGGACAGGCGACTACGAGCAGTACTTC. Amino acids: CASSPGTGDYEQYF.

The chain combines TRBV6-5 with TRBJ1-2, with D tentatively TRBD1 (6 bases). CDR1 is MNHEY, CDR2 SVGAGI, per germline. The CDR3 is 15 amino acids. Trimming stripped 2 bases from V and 4 bases from J, with 14 bases between. This CDR3 is CASSYSTGFGYGYTF. The CDR3 region has the DNA TGTGCCAGCAGTTACAGCACAGGGTTCGGCTATGGCTACACCTTC.

The chain recombines TRBV6-5 with TRBJ2-5; TRBD2 aligns across 10 bases. Losses at the gene ends were 5 bases for V and 5 bases for J; bases not matched to a gene: 5. Germline assignment: CDR1 MNHEY and CDR2 SVGAGI. The CDR3 spans 14 residues. In nucleotides, the CDR3 is TGTGCCAGCAGTAGCGGGAGGGCCGGGGAGACCCAGTACTTC. Protein product: CASSSGRAGETQYF.

The J gene is TRBJ1-2, the V gene TRBV6-1; TRBD1 agrees at 7 bases. The germline V gene has CDR1 MNHNS and CDR2 SASEGT. The CDR3 loop spans 15 amino acids. V lost 4 bases, J lost 7 bases, and 12 bases stayed unmatched. Here the CDR3 DNA reads TGTGCCAGCAGTGCCAAAGAGGGGGCTGGCGTTGGCTACACCTTC. Translated, it gives CASSAKEGAGVGYTF.

The chain is built from TRBV5-1 and TRBJ2-1; 12 bases align to TRBD2. From germline, CDR1 is SGHRS and CDR2 YFSETQ. J lost 7 bases, V lost 4 bases, and 6 bases had no gene match. This CDR3 has 15 residues. Written as DNA, the CDR3 is TGCGCCAGCAGCGATAGACTAGCGGGAGTAAATGAGCAGTTCTTC. The encoded protein is CASSDRLAGVNEQFF.

This clone showed up just a few times. The chain recombines TRBV2 with TRBJ2-7; tentative D call: TRBD2 (5 bases). The length of the CDR3 is 12 residues. Per germline, CDR1 SNHLY and CDR2 FYNNEI. Deletions cut 5 bases from V and 3 bases from J, with 8 bases between. CDR3 in amino acids: CASSYRDYEQYF. The CDR3 bases are TGTGCCAGCAGTTACCGGGACTACGAGCAGTACTTC.

V is TRBV29-1 and J is TRBJ2-2; 7 bases fit TRBD2. The CDR3 is made up of 14 amino acids. Trimming cost V 3 bases and J 2 bases; bases outside gene matches: 3. Looked up from germline, CDR1 is SQVTM and CDR2 is ANQGSEA. The CDR3 bases are TGCAGCGTTGAGCAGGGACTAAACACCGGGGAGCTGTTTTTT. Translation gives CSVEQGLNTGELFF.

This clone was found once. The chain has TRBV2 and TRBJ2-5; D uncertain. The J call could be wrong; TRBJ2-7 is a better fit for the DNA end. Germline values: CDR1 SNHLY, CDR2 FYNNEI. The CDR3 loop spans 13 amino acids. The chain's CDR3 is CASNPANSYEQYF. The CDR3, as DNA: TGTGCCAGCAATCCGGCGAACTCCTACGAGCAGTACTTC.

The chain links TRBV5-4 to TRBJ2-7; 7 bases are a match to TRBD1. The V segment lost 4 bases and the J segment 2 bases; nucleotides outside the gene matches: 12. The CDR3 is 16 amino acids. The germline V gene has CDR1 SGHNT and CDR2 YYREEE (reference sequence). The CDR3 coding sequence is TGTGCCAGCAGCCCCACAGGGGCAGGAGCTCCCTACGAGCAGTACTTC. This encodes CASSPTGAGAPYEQYF.

J is TRBJ2-1 and V is TRBV9; a possible D gene is TRBD2 (6 bases). V was shortened by 0 bases and J by 6 bases, with 22 bases between the two germline ends. The germline CDR1 and CDR2 sequences are SGDLS and YYNGEE. This CDR3 spans 18 amino acids. CDR3 DNA: TGTGCCAGCAGCGTAGCTATCGATAGCGGAAGCGCAATCAATGAGCAGTTCTTC. Amino acids: CASSVAIDSGSAINEQFF.

The J gene is TRBJ2-7, the V gene TRBV30; D is possibly TRBD1 or TRBD2 (6 bases each). Trimming took off 1 base at V and 6 bases at J, with 10 bases between the two ends. The CDR3 contains 12 residues. Germline V CDR1 and CDR2: GTSNPN, SVGIG (reference sequence). The CDR3 is CAWSGGAGEQYF. The CDR3 nucleotides read TGTGCCTGGAGTGGGGGGGCGGGCGAGCAGTACTTC.

V usage is TRBV28 and J usage is TRBJ1-1; TRBD1 matches 7 bases. The CDR3 runs to 13 residues. Germline CDR1 is MDHEN and CDR2 is SYDVKM. Trimming at V came to 6 bases and at J to 1 base, leaving 2 bases not matched to a gene. CDR3 amino acids: CASRGTANTEAFF. CDR3 bases: TGTGCCAGCAGAGGGACAGCGAACACTGAAGCTTTCTTT.

The V gene is TRBV5-1, the J gene TRBJ2-7; the D gene could be TRBD1 or TRBD2 (5 bases each). The CDR3 contains 15 residues. V was shortened by 5 bases and J by 2 bases, with 17 bases between the two germline ends. Per the germline V gene, CDR1 is SGHRS and CDR2 is YFSETQ. CDR3 amino acids: CASSYLRDRAYEQYF. The CDR3 DNA follows: TGCGCCAGCAGTTATCTCAGGGACCGAGCCTACGAGCAGTACTTC.

The V call is TRBV27, the J call TRBJ2-1; D is tentatively TRBD1 or TRBD2 (7 bases each). Trimming removed 6 bases from V and 7 bases from J, with 13 bases in between. The germline gives CDR1 MNHEY, CDR2 SMNVEV (reference sequence). This CDR3 region has 13 residues. CDR3 nucleotide sequence: TGTGCCAGCAGATTCAGGGGGGGTAATGAGCAGTTCTTC. Its translation: CASRFRGGNEQFF.

J is TRBJ2-1 and V is TRBV1; TRBD2, the table's D call, lacks a check against the DNA. TRBV1 is labeled a pseudogene. The CDR3 loop spans 18 amino acids. CDR3 loop: CTSSRENLSGGRRDEQFF. Written as DNA, the CDR3 is TGCACCAGCAGCCGAGAAAACCTTAGCGGGGGGCGGAGGGATGAGCAGTTCTTC.

On this clone: The same CDR3 can be traced to other DNA sequences in this sample. The chain links TRBV18 to TRBJ2-7; D may be TRBD2 (6 bases). This CDR3 spans 14 amino acids. V lost 2 bases and J 4 bases, leaving 12 bases between the germline ends. CDR1 is KGHSH, CDR2 LQKENI, per germline. CDR3 bases: TGTGCCAGCTCACCAAGGGACTCTTCTTACGAGCAGTACTTC. Translated: CASSPRDSSYEQYF.

The chain couples TRBV28 to TRBJ1-5, with D perhaps TRBD1 (6 bases). The CDR3 loop spans 13 amino acids. Trimming left V 4 bases short and J 8 bases short, with 12 bases between. Germline V gives CDR1 MDHEN, CDR2 SYDVKM. The CDR3 sequence is CASSSQGTKPQHF. DNA for the CDR3: TGTGCCAGCAGTTCACAGGGTACTAAGCCCCAGCATTTT.

The table lists this clone with a few counts. The gene calls are TRBV7-9 and TRBJ2-7, with 7 bases that match TRBD1. Germline values: CDR1 SEHNR, CDR2 FQNEAQ (reference sequence). Trimming removed 8 bases from V and 5 bases from J; junction bases left unmatched: 9. The CDR3 is made up of 13 amino acids. CDR3 bases: TGTGCCAGCGCCCTCAGGGGGAGCAACGAGCAGTACTTC. The encoded protein is CASALRGSNEQYF.

This clone was seen a handful of times. This rearrangement joins TRBV15 to TRBJ2-3; 9 nucleotides match TRBD1. Germline V gene sequence: CDR1 LNHNV, CDR2 YYDKDF (reference sequence). V was clipped by 1 base and J by 6 bases; unmatched bases: 5. The CDR3 is made up of 15 amino acids. Here the CDR3 reads CATSRGTGEYDTQYF. For the CDR3, the DNA is TGTGCCACCAGCAGAGGGACAGGGGAGTACGATACGCAGTATTTT.

The V and J genes are TRBV7-9 and TRBJ2-7; D call uncertain. Trimming removed 5 bases from V and 2 bases from J, with 7 bases in between. Germline V gives CDR1 SEHNR, CDR2 FQNEAQ (reference sequence). The CDR3 totals 12 residues. The CDR3 spells CASSHGPYEQYF. The CDR3 DNA sequence: TGTGCCAGCAGCCATGGACCCTACGAGCAGTACTTC.

This clone was detected once. This sequence joins TRBV6-6 and TRBJ2-1, with a weak D call TRBD2 (6 bases). The V gene lost 8 bases and the J gene lost 0 bases, with 17 bases spanning the gap. This CDR3 spans 16 amino acids. Per germline, CDR1 MNHNY and CDR2 SVGAGI (reference sequence). The chain's CDR3 is CASQTRTTHSYNEQFF. DNA of the CDR3: TGTGCCAGCCAAACTCGGACTACCCACTCCTACAATGAGCAGTTCTTC.

The chain uses TRBV6-5 and TRBJ1-2; TRBD1 aligns across 7 bases. Germline CDR1 MNHEY, CDR2 SVGAGI. V lost 5 bases, J lost 0 bases, and 3 bases stayed unmatched. This CDR3 has 14 residues. CDR3 nucleotides: TGTGCCAGCAGTAGGGACAGCCCTAACTATGGCTACACCTTC. Translating it yields CASSRDSPNYGYTF.

Worth noting for this clone: Different DNA sequences within this sample yield the same CDR3. This sequence joins TRBV18 and TRBJ1-1; TRBD1 aligns across 8 bases. Germline V gene data show CDR1 as KGHSH and CDR2 as LQKENI. CDR3 length: 14 residues. V trimming: 3 bases; J trimming: 1 base; junction bases outside the gene matches: 1. The CDR3 spells CASSPQGANTEAFF. The DNA of the CDR3 is TGTGCCAGCTCACCGCAGGGGGCGAACACTGAAGCTTTCTTT.

This clone was detected only a few times. J is TRBJ2-2 and V is TRBV19; unclear D gene. The CDR3 loop spans 14 amino acids. Per the germline V gene, CDR1 is LNHDA and CDR2 is SQIVND (reference sequence). V was pared by 5 bases and J by 1 base, with 8 bases between. CDR3 in DNA: TGTGCCAGTAGTGTTCAGGAGAACACCGGGGAGCTGTTTTTT. Amino acids: CASSVQENTGELFF.

The V gene is TRBV4-2, the J gene TRBJ2-7; 10 bases line up with TRBD2. Germline V gene data show CDR1 as LGHNA and CDR2 as YNFKEQ. This CDR3 region has 15 residues. V trimming: 0 bases; J trimming: 12 bases; junction bases outside the gene matches: 11. CDR3 sequence: CASSQDGGSGRQWYF. Written as DNA, the CDR3 is TGTGCCAGCAGCCAAGATGGCGGTAGCGGGAGGCAGTGGTACTTC.